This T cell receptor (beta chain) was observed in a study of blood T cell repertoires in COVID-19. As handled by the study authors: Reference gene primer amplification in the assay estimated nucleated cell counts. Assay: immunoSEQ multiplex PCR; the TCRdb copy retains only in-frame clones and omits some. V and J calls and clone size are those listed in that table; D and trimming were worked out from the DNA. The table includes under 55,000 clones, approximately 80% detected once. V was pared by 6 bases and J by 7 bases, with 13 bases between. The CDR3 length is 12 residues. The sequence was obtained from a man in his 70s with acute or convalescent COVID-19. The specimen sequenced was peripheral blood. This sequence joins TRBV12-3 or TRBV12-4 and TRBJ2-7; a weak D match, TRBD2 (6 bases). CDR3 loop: CASSPLAREQYF. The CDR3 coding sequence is TGTGCCAGCAGCCCTCTAGCGCGGGAGCAGTACTTC.